The 14 T cell receptor beta chains presented below share a single source sample, sequenced in a study of T cell changes during pregnancy in multiple sclerosis. Clones were sequenced by immunoSEQ multiplex PCR, and TCRdb holds only the in-frame ones, with some missing. The sample has 35,000 to 50,000 clones; about 89% are singletons. Specimen: CD4+ T cells from peripheral blood mononuclear cells, collected after pregnancy. These receptors all stem from a female donor with multiple sclerosis, enrolled in a pregnancy study.

The chain carries TRBV2 and TRBJ1-2, with 7 positions matching TRBD1. The CDR3 consists of 15 residues. J was trimmed by 5 bases and V by 1 base; bases with no gene match: 7. Germline V gene sequence: CDR1 SNHLY, CDR2 FYNNEI. The CDR3 region is CASSEGQGRGYGYTF. CDR3 in DNA: TGTGCCAGCAGTGAAGGACAGGGAAGGGGGTATGGCTACACCTTC.

Details on this clone: Compared with germline, one end of the junction differs, possibly owing to a read error. This chain joins TRBV7-7 and TRBJ1-4, with 9 nucleotides matching TRBD1. CDR1 is SSHAT and CDR2 is FNYEAQ in the germline V gene (reference sequence). The CDR3 runs 15 residues. The CDR3 nucleotides read TGTGCTAGCAGCGAAACAGGGGGCGTTGGAGAAAAACTGTTTTTT. Protein: CASSETGGVGEKLFF. Full variable domain (rest looked up from reference TRBV7-7 and TRBJ1-4): GAGVSQSPRYKVTKRGQDVTLRCDPISSHATLYWYQQALGQGPEFLTYFNYEAQPDKSGLPSDRFSAERPEGSISTLTIQRTEQRDSAMYRCASSETGGVGEKLFFGSGTQLSVL.

The gene calls are TRBV6-5 and TRBJ2-7, with 7 bases that match TRBD1. Per the germline V gene, CDR1 is MNHEY and CDR2 is SVGAGI. CDR3 size: 13 residues. V trimming: 6 bases; J trimming: 8 bases; junction bases outside the gene matches: 10. CDR3 region: CASRLGQDGKQYF. The DNA for the CDR3 is TGTGCCAGCAGGCTCGGACAGGACGGAAAGCAGTACTTC.

J is TRBJ2-3 and V is TRBV7-2; D gene uncertain. Germline lookup yields CDR1 SGHTA and CDR2 FQGNSA. This CDR3 has 12 amino acids. The V end was cut by 3 bases, the J end by 2 bases, with 3 bases between. CDR3 sequence (DNA): TGTGCCAGCAGCTTCTACACAGATACGCAGTATTTT. Translated, it gives CASSFYTDTQYF. Full variable domain (outside the CDR3, taken from reference TRBV7-2 and TRBJ2-3): GAGVSQSPSNKVTEKGKDVELRCDPISGHTALYWYRQSLGQGLEFLIYFQGNSAPDKSGLPSDRFSAERTGGSVSTLTIQRTQQEDSAVYLCASSFYTDTQYFGPGTRLTVL.

The CDR3 sequence is CSVAREGRGTGELFF. DNA for the CDR3: TGCAGCGTTGCCCGGGAGGGACGGGGGACCGGGGAGCTGTTTTTT. The rearrangement links TRBV29-1 to TRBJ2-2, with TRBD2 matching 8 bases. V gave up 4 bases and J gave up 5 bases; unmatched junction bases: 9. Germline CDR1 reads SQVTM; CDR2 reads ANQGSEA. The CDR3 totals 15 residues.

The J gene is TRBJ2-2, the V gene TRBV4-3; TRBD2 matches 8 bases. This CDR3 has 18 amino acids. The germline V gene encodes CDR1 LGHNA and CDR2 YSLEER. J gave up 0 bases and V 0 bases, and 6 bases lay outside the gene matches. CDR3 residues: CASSQDPGGFANTGELFF. Here the CDR3 DNA reads TGCGCCAGCAGCCAAGATCCGGGGGGGTTCGCGAACACCGGGGAGCTGTTTTTT.

The CDR3 here is CASTRGRSQETQYF. Written as DNA, the CDR3 is TGTGCCAGCACCCGCGGCCGTAGTCAAGAGACCCAGTACTTC. V usage is TRBV2 and J usage is TRBJ2-5; D is unclear. V lost 7 bases and J lost 2, with 14 bases in between. The CDR3 extends over 14 amino acids. Germline CDR1 and CDR2: SNHLY and FYNNEI.

The chain combines TRBV28 with TRBJ1-2; the D is unclear. CDR3 size: 15 residues. Germline V gene data show CDR1 as MDHEN and CDR2 as SYDVKM. V shed 6 bases and J shed 0 bases, with 14 bases lying between them. The CDR3 DNA is TGTGCCAGCAGCCCCCCCGGTTACTCTAACTATGGCTACACCTTC. Residues: CASSPPGYSNYGYTF.

The chain is built from TRBV5-1 and TRBJ2-3, with D possibly matching TRBD2 (7 bases). Germline V gene sequence: CDR1 SGHRS, CDR2 YFSETQ. V was pared by 0 bases and J by 4 bases, with 12 bases between. CDR3 length equals 15 residues. CDR3: CASSLATGRADTQYF. The CDR3 nucleotides read TGCGCCAGCAGCTTGGCTACAGGGAGGGCAGATACGCAGTATTTT.

V gene TRBV10-3 combines with J gene TRBJ2-2, with 8 positions matching TRBD2. Germline lookup yields CDR1 ENHRY and CDR2 SYGVKD. Unmatched junction bases numbered 11, after V lost 4 bases and J lost 4 bases. The CDR3 sequence is 17 residues long. In nucleotides, the CDR3 is TGTGCCATCAGTGGGTCGGGGGTAGCGGGACGCACCGGGGAGCTGTTTTTT. Translation gives CAISGSGVAGRTGELFF.

The J gene is TRBJ2-2, the V gene TRBV18, with unresolved D. Per germline, CDR1 KGHSH and CDR2 LQKENI. This CDR3 comprises 14 residues. V shed 1 base and J shed 7 bases, with 10 bases lying between them. The CDR3: CASSPRQQIGELFF. CDR3 DNA: TGTGCCAGCTCACCACGGCAACAAATCGGGGAGCTGTTTTTT.

The rearrangement links TRBV5-4 to TRBJ2-6, with 7 bases fitting TRBD1. V was clipped by 4 bases and J by 2 bases; unmatched bases: 6. The CDR3 loop spans 16 amino acids. The germline gives CDR1 SGHNT, CDR2 YYREEE (reference sequence). For the CDR3, the DNA is TGTGCCAGCAGCCCAGACAGGGATCCTGGGGCCAACGTCCTGACTTTC. Translated, it gives CASSPDRDPGANVLTF.

The V gene is TRBV28, the J gene TRBJ2-1, with D possibly matching TRBD2 (6 bases). From germline, CDR1 is MDHEN and CDR2 SYDVKM. V was shortened by 6 bases and J by 12 bases, with 18 bases between the two germline ends. The CDR3 totals 13 residues. This CDR3 reads CASSPDSMGGQFF. CDR3 DNA: TGTGCCAGCAGCCCGGACTCTATGGGGGGGCAGTTCTTC.

The V call is TRBV5-6, the J call TRBJ1-4; TRBD1 is a possible D gene (5 bases). Germline V gene lookup returns CDR1 SGHDT and CDR2 YYEEEE. This CDR3 region has 14 residues. The V and J ends lost 1 base and 7 bases respectively, with 11 bases between them. The DNA for the CDR3 is TGTGCCAGCAGCTTGCGGGGGATGGGTGAAAAACTGTTTTTT. This sequence encodes CASSLRGMGEKLFF.